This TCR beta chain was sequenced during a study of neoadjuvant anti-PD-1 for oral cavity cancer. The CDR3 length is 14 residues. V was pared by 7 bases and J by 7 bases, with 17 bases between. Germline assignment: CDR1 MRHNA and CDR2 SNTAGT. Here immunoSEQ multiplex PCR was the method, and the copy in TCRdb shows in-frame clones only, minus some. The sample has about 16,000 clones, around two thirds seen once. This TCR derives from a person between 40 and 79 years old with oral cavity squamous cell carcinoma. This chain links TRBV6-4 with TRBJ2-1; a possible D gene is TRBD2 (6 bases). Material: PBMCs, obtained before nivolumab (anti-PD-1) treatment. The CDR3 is CASMETSGGNEQFF. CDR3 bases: TGTGCCAGCATGGAGACTAGTGGTGGGAATGAGCAGTTCTTC.